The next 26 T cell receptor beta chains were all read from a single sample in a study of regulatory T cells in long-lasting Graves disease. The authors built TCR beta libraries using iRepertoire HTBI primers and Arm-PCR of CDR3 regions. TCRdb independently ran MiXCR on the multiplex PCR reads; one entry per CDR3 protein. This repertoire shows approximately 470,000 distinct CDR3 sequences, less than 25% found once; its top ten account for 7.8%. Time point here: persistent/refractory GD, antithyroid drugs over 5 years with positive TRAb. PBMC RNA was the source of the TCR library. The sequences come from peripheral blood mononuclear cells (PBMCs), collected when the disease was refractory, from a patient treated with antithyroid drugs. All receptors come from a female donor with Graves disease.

The CDR3 DNA reads as TGTGCCAGCAGCTTAATTCACGAGCAGTACTTC. It translates to CASSLIHEQYF. V and J are TRBV7-9 and TRBJ2-7; D call uncertain. The CDR3 spans 11 residues. Per germline, CDR1 SEHNR and CDR2 FQNEAQ (reference sequence). Trimming pared 2 bases from V and 5 bases from J, leaving 4 bases between.

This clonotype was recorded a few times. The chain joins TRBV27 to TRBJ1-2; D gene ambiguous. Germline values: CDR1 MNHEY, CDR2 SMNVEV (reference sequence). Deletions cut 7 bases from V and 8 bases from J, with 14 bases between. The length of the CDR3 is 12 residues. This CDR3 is CASIEGSGGYTF. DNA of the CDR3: TGTGCCAGCATCGAAGGATCGGGGGGCTACACCTTC.

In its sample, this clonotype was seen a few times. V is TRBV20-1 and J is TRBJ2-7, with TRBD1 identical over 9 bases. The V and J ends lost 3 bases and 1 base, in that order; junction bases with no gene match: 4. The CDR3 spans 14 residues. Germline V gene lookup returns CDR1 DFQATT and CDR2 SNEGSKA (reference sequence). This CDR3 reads CSARIGTGSYEQYF. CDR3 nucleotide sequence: TGCAGTGCTAGGATCGGGACAGGGTCCTACGAGCAGTACTTC.

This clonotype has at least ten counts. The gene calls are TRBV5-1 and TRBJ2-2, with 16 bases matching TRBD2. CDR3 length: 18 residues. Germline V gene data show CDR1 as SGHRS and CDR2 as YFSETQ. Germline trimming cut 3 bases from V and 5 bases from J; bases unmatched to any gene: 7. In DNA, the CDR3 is TGCGCCAGCAGCTCGGGACTAGCGGGAGGGCCTGAAACCGGGGAGCTGTTTTTT. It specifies CASSSGLAGGPETGELFF.

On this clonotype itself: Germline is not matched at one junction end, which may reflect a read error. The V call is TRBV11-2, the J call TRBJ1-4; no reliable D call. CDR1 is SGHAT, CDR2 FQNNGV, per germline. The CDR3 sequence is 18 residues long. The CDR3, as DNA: TGTACCAGCAGCTTAAATCTCCTGGGGAGGGAAGCTAATGAAAAACTGTTTTTT. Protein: CTSSLNLLGREANEKLFF.

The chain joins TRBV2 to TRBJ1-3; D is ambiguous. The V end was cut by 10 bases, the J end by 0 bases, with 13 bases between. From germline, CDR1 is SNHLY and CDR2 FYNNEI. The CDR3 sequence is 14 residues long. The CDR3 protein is CAISLSVSGNTIYF. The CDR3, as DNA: TGTGCCATCTCTCTAAGCGTCTCTGGAAACACCATATATTTT.

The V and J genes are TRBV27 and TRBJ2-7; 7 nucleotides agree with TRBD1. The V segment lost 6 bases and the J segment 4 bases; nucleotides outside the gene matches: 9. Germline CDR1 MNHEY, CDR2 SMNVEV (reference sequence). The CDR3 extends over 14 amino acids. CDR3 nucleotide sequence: TGTGCCAGCAGCCGGGACAGTGACATTTACGAGCAGTACTTC. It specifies CASSRDSDIYEQYF.

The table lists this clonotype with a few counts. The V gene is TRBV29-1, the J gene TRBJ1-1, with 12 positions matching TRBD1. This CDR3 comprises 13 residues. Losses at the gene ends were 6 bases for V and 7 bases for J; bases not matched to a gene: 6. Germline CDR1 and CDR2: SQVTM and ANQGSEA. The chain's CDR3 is CSVRDRGQSEAFF. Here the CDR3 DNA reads TGCAGCGTCCGGGACAGGGGGCAGAGTGAAGCTTTCTTT. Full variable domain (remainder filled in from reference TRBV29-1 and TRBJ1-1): SAVISQKPSRDICQRGTSLTIQCQVDSQVTMMFWYRQQPGQSLTLIATANQGSEATYESGFVIDKFPISRPNLTFSTLTVSNMSPEDSSIYLCSVRDRGQSEAFFGQGTRLTVV.

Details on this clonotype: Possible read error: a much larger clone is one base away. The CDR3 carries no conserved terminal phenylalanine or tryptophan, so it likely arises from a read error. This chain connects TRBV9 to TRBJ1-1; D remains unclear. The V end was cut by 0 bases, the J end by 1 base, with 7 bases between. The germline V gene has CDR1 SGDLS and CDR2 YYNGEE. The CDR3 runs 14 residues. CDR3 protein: CASSVARANTEAFL. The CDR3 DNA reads TGTGCCAGCAGCGTAGCGAGGGCGAACACTGAAGCTTTCCTT.

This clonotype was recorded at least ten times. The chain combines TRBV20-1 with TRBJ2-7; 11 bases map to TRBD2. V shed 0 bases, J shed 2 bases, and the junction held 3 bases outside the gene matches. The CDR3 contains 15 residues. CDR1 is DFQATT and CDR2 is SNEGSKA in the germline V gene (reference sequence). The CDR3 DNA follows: TGCAGTGCTAGAGACGAACTAGCGGGGGCCTACGAGCAGTACTTC. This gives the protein CSARDELAGAYEQYF.

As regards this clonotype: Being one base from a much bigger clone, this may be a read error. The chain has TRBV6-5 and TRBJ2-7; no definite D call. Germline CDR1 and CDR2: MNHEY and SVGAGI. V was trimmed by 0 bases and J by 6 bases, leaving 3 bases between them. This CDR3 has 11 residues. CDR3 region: CASSYSTEQYF. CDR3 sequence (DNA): TGTGCCAGCAGTTACTCGACCGAGCAGTACTTC.

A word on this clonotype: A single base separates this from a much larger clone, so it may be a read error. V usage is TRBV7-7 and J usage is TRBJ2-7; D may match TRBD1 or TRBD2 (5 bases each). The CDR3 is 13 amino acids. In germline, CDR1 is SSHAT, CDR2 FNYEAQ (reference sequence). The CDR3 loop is CASSRDGEYEQHF. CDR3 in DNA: TGTGCTAGCAGCCGGGACGGCGAATACGAGCAGCACTTC.

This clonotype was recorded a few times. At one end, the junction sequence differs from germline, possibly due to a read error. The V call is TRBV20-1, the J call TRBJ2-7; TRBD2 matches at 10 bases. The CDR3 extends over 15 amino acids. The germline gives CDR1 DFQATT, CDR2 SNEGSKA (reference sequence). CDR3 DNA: TGCAGCGTTGCTCGTCCTAGCGGGAGCTCCTACGAGCGGTACTTC. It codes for CSVARPSGSSYERYF.

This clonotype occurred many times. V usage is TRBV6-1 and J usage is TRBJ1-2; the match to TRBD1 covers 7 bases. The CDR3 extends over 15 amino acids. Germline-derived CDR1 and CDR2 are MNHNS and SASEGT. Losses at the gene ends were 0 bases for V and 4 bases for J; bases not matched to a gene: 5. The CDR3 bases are TGTGCCAGCAGTGAAGCGGCAGGGGGAGGCTATGGCTACACCTTC. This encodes CASSEAAGGGYGYTF.

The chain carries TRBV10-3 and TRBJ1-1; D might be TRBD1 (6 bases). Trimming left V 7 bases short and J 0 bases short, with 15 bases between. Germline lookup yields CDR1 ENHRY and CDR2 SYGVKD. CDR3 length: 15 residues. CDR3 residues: CAITKGQRMNTEAFF. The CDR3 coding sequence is TGTGCCATCACCAAGGGACAACGTATGAACACTGAAGCTTTCTTT.

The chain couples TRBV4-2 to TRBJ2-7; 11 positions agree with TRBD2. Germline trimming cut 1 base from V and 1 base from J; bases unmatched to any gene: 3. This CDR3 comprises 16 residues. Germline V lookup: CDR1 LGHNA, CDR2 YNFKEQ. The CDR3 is CASSQGLAGMSYEQYF. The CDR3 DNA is TGTGCCAGCAGCCAAGGACTAGCGGGGATGTCCTACGAGCAGTACTTC.

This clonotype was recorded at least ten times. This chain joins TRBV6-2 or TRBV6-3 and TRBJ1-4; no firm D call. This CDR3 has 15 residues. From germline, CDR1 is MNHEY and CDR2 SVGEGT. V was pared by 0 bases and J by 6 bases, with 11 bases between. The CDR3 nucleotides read TGTGCCAGCAGTTACTCGGGTGGGGTCCATGAAAAACTGTTTTTT. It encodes CASSYSGGVHEKLFF.

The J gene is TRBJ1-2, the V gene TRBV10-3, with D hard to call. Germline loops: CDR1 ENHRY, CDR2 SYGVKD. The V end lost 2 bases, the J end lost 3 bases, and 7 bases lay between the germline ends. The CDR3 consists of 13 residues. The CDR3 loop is CAISEGPDYGYTF. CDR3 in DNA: TGTGCCATCAGTGAGGGGCCTGACTATGGCTACACCTTC.

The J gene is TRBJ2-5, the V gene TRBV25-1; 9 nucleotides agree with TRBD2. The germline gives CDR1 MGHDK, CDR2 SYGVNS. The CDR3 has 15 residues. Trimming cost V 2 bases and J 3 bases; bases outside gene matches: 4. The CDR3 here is CASSERASGKETQYF. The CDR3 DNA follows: TGTGCCAGCAGTGAAAGGGCTAGCGGGAAAGAGACCCAGTACTTC.

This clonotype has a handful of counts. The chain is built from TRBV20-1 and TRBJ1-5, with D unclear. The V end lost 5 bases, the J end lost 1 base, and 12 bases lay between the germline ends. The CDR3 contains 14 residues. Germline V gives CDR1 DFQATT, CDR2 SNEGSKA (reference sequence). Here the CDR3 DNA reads TGCAGTGCTGCTCTGGCATCAAGCAATCAGCCCCAGCATTTT. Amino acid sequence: CSAALASSNQPQHF.

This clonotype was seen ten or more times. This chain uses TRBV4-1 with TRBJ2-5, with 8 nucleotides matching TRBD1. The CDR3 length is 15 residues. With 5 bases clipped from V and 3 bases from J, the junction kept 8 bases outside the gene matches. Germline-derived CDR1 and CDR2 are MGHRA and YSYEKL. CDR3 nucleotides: TGCGCCAGCAGCGGACACCTGACAGGGGAAGAGACCCAGTACTTC. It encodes CASSGHLTGEETQYF.

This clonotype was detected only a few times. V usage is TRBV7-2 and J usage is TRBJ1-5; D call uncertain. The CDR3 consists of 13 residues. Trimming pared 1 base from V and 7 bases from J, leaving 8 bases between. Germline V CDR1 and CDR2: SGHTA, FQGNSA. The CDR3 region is CASSLGIWQPQHF. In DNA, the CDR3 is TGTGCCAGCAGCTTAGGGATCTGGCAGCCCCAGCATTTT.

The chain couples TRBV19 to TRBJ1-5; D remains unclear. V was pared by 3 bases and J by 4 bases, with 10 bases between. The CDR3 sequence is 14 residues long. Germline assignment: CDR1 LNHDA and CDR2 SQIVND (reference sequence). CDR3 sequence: CASSIRRGNQPQHF. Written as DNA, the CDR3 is TGTGCCAGTAGTATCCGCCGGGGTAATCAGCCCCAGCATTTT.

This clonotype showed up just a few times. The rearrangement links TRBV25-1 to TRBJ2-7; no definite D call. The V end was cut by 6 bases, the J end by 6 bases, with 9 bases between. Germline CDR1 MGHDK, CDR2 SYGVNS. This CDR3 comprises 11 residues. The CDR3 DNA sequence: TGTGCCAGCAGCAACACACTCGAGCAGTACTTC. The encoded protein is CASSNTLEQYF.

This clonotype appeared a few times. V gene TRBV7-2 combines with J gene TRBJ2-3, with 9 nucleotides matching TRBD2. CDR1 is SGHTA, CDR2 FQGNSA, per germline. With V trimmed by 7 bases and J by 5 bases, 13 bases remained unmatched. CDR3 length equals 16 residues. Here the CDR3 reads CASTRGAAGGEDTQYF. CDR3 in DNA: TGTGCCAGCACCAGAGGCGCGGCGGGAGGGGAAGATACGCAGTATTTT.

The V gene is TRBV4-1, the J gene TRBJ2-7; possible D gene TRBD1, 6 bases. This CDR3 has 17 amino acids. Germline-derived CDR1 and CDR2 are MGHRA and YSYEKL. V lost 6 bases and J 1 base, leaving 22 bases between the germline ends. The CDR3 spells CASSVNLPTGLSYEQYF. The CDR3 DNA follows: TGCGCCAGCAGTGTAAACCTACCGACAGGACTTTCCTACGAGCAGTACTTC.